This record looks at one T cell receptor (beta chain) sequence and its context. Its antigen is not known. This sample was included in a study of graft-versus-host responses after intestinal transplantation. Study-wide context: Every one of the recipients received anti-thymocyte globulin induction and afterwards took tacrolimus and steroids for approximately 3 years.

V was pared by 0 bases and J by 4 bases, with 4 bases between. The length of the CDR3 is 13 residues. From germline, CDR1 is MGHRA and CDR2 YSYEKL. Study outcomes and limitations: Early declines in HvG clones that occurred post-transplant were associated with peak circulating GvH clone levels.

The method was immunoSEQ multiplex PCR; TCRdb's version includes in-frame clones alone and lacks a portion of them. Among about 59,000 clones listed, roughly 93% were seen once. The chain couples TRBV4-1 to TRBJ1-3; D not certain. The clonotype was recovered from a human donor who was the organ donor for an intestinal transplant. Material: unstimulated CD4+ T cells sorted from spleen or lymph node cells, obtained before transplant. This CDR3 is CASSQDRGNTIYF. CDR3 nucleotide sequence: TGCGCCAGCAGCCAAGACAGGGGAAACACCATATATTTT.